This T cell receptor beta chain was found in a study of Tregs in tolerant kidney transplant recipients. Study details: Recipients received nonmyeloablative bone marrow transplants from related graft donors, with transient mixed chimerism. Broader study findings: Validation in larger populations is needed because few patients were studied. Antigen-driven expansion was suggested because donor-specific Tregs expanded more than all Tregs in tolerant patients.

The germline V gene has CDR1 SGHDT and CDR2 YYEEEE. After removal of 5 bases from V and 5 bases from J, the junction contained 7 bases not matched to a gene. This CDR3 spans 15 amino acids. Generated by immunoSEQ multiplex PCR, the TCRdb table keeps only in-frame clones and is missing some. The repertoire holds fewer than 20,000 clones, with about 53% as singletons. Recipient PBMCs carried a CFSE label and met irradiated graft donor PBMCs for approximately six days before FACS sorting. Worth noting for this clone: Its antigen is not known.

The sequenced sample was CD4+ T cells from blood cultured with allogeneic cells, obtained before the transplant. The sequence was collected from a human patient who received a combined kidney and bone marrow transplant. The J gene is TRBJ2-1, the V gene TRBV5-6, with TRBD2 identical over 10 bases. CDR3: CASRILAGSDNEQFF. In DNA form, the CDR3 reads TGTGCCAGCAGAATACTAGCGGGGAGCGACAATGAGCAGTTCTTC.